This TCR beta chain was captured in a study of Graves' ophthalmopathy and Graves' hyperthyroidism. This clonotype was observed many times. Amplification of TCR beta CDR3 regions used RNA transcripts. RT-PCR was first run with HTBI primers, then multiplex PCR in a second round. MiXCR, applied by TCRdb to the multiplex PCR reads, yields one record per CDR3 protein. The sample shows about 380,000 distinct CDR3 sequences, just over 15% of them seen only once. Germline V gene lookup returns CDR1 LGHNT and CDR2 FRNRAP. CDR3 length: 12 amino acids. The V end lost 5 bases, the J end lost 6 bases, and 11 bases lay between the germline ends.

V and J are TRBV12-5 and TRBJ2-7; no clear D. Sample: peripheral blood. This TCR derives from a woman younger than 30 with stable Graves' hyperthyroidism. CDR3 in DNA: TGTGCTAGTGGTGGCCGGGCCACCGAGCAGTACTTC. It specifies CASGGRATEQYF.